This T cell receptor beta chain was retrieved from a study of T cells after yellow fever vaccination. On the study more broadly: The SMART-Seq v4 Ultra Low Input method served to prepare the low-cell-number fractions.

Germline CDR1 reads SGHAT; CDR2 reads FQNNGV. J gave up 2 bases and V 1 base, and 4 bases lay outside the gene matches. The CDR3 consists of 15 residues. A few counts support this clonotype. The TCR cDNA carried a universal primer site and UMIs from 5'RACE template switching. TCRdb re-analysed the 5' RACE reads in MiXCR, keeping a single row per CDR3 protein. The top ten clones hold roughly 18% of a sample with around 360,000 distinct CDR3 sequences, more than 9% of them seen once. The source was PBMCs, collected on the day of the first yellow fever vaccination. This chain connects TRBV11-2 to TRBJ1-2, with 7 bases matching TRBD1. The receptor was isolated from a man between 18 and 35 years old who received the YFV17D yellow fever vaccine. Here the CDR3 reads CASSLALGQNYGYTF. In DNA form, the CDR3 reads TGTGCCAGCAGCTTAGCCCTGGGACAGAACTATGGCTACACCTTC.